These 19 T cell receptor beta chains were sequenced from one sample in a study of human T cells and chemical hapten exposure. The time point: healthy volunteer bleed at 2 weeks. Whole blood, unfractionated, served as the material for total RNA extraction. TCRdb used MiXCR to reprocess the RACE reads, holding one entry per CDR3 protein. The table includes approximately 44,000 distinct CDR3 sequences, 4.4% detected once. Sequenced: whole blood. The source is a human donor in good health. Some clones in this sample may be carry-over from other donors' samples.

Many counts were recorded for this clonotype. V is TRBV29-1 and J is TRBJ1-2; perhaps TRBD1 as D (5 bases). Per the germline V gene, CDR1 is SQVTM and CDR2 is ANQGSEA. The CDR3 is 11 residues long. Trimming took off 4 bases at V and 3 bases at J, with 6 bases between the two ends. The CDR3 region has the DNA TGCAGCGTTGGGGGCGACTATGGCTACACCTTC. Encoded protein: CSVGGDYGYTF.

This clonotype was seen at least ten times. The chain has TRBV29-1 and TRBJ2-7, with D possibly matching TRBD1 (5 bases). The CDR3 has 15 amino acids. V was trimmed by 5 bases and J by 4 bases, leaving 21 bases between them. Looked up from germline, CDR1 is SQVTM and CDR2 is ANQGSEA. In DNA, the CDR3 is TGCAGCGTTTCTAAATCGGCAGGGCCCTTGTACGAGCAGTACTTC. Its protein is CSVSKSAGPLYEQYF.

There are a few counts of this clonotype. J is TRBJ1-2 and V is TRBV14, with a tentative D call TRBD1 (5 bases). Germline V gene sequence: CDR1 SGHDN, CDR2 FVKESK. Trimming removed 3 bases from V and 7 bases from J, with 18 bases in between. CDR3 length: 15 residues. CDR3 nucleotide sequence: TGTGCCAGCAGCCATGTGGGAGGGGAGTCCGCTGGCTACACCTTC. The encoded protein is CASSHVGGESAGYTF.

This clonotype has a count of ten or more. V usage is TRBV27 and J usage is TRBJ2-7; TRBD2 aligns across 7 bases. V trimming: 0 bases; J trimming: 1 base; junction bases outside the gene matches: 15. This CDR3 has 19 amino acids. Germline CDR1 reads MNHEY; CDR2 reads SMNVEV (reference sequence). CDR3 sequence: CASSLSMGGTTLSSYEQYF. The CDR3 coding sequence is TGTGCCAGCAGTTTATCGATGGGGGGGACTACGTTATCGTCCTACGAGCAGTACTTC.

Many counts were recorded for this clonotype. V is TRBV28 and J is TRBJ2-7; 8 bases line up with TRBD2. This CDR3 contains 16 residues. The junction had 16 bases not matched to a gene; V was cut back by 6 bases and J by 6 bases. Germline CDR1 MDHEN, CDR2 SYDVKM. The CDR3 here is CASRVGPTSGRSEQYF. Here the CDR3 DNA reads TGTGCCAGCAGAGTTGGCCCCACTAGCGGAAGAAGCGAGCAGTACTTC.

There are many counts of this clonotype. The chain recombines TRBV20-1 with TRBJ1-5, with D perhaps matching TRBD1 (5 bases). Germline-derived CDR1 and CDR2 are DFQATT and SNEGSKA (reference sequence). The CDR3 loop spans 16 amino acids. The germline V and J ends were trimmed by 1 base and 0 bases, with 13 bases remaining between them. The CDR3 reads CSARGGWGNSNQPQHF. CDR3 nucleotide sequence: TGCAGTGCTAGAGGGGGCTGGGGCAATAGCAATCAGCCCCAGCATTTT.

This chain joins TRBV7-2 and TRBJ2-1; weak D call: TRBD2 (6 bases). CDR3 size: 14 residues. Trimming cost V 5 bases and J 5 bases, with 13 bases left between them. CDR1 and CDR2 from the germline V gene are SGHTA and FQGNSA. This CDR3 reads CASSPRDLNNEQFF. The CDR3 coding sequence is TGTGCCAGCAGCCCCCGGGACTTAAACAATGAGCAGTTCTTC.

At least ten counts were recorded for this clonotype. V gene TRBV20-1 combines with J gene TRBJ2-7; the match to TRBD2 covers 11 bases. CDR1 is DFQATT, CDR2 SNEGSKA, per germline (reference sequence). J gave up 3 bases and V 3 bases, and 10 bases lay outside the gene matches. The CDR3 runs 16 residues. The CDR3 coding sequence is TGCAGTGCTAGCGCTCCGGGACTAGCGGTTAACTACGAGCAGTACTTC. It is translated as CSASAPGLAVNYEQYF.

The J gene is TRBJ2-6, the V gene TRBV13, with 12 nucleotides matching TRBD2. Germline assignment: CDR1 PRHDT and CDR2 FYEKMQ (reference sequence). The V segment lost 5 bases and the J segment 0 bases; nucleotides outside the gene matches: 11. The CDR3 covers 20 residues. CDR3: CASSETPLAGGSSGANVLTF. The CDR3 DNA reads TGTGCCAGCAGCGAAACTCCCCTAGCGGGAGGGAGCTCTGGGGCCAACGTCCTGACTTTC.

This clonotype was found many times. V gene TRBV2 combines with J gene TRBJ2-5; maybe TRBD2 (6 bases). The CDR3 sequence is 14 residues long. V was trimmed by 2 bases and J by 2 bases, leaving 9 bases between them. Germline-derived CDR1 and CDR2 are SNHLY and FYNNEI. CDR3 nucleotide sequence: TGTGCCAGCAGTGAAACCCGGGGGCAAGAGACCCAGTACTTC. As protein: CASSETRGQETQYF.

This clonotype was observed a few times. This chain's CDR3 is CASSPGSTEAFF. The CDR3 DNA reads TGTGCCAGCAGCCCGGGGAGCACTGAAGCTTTCTTT. The gene calls are TRBV5-6 and TRBJ1-1, with no clear D. Per germline, CDR1 SGHDT and CDR2 YYEEEE. V gave up 4 bases and J gave up 4 bases, with 8 bases separating them. This CDR3 is built from 12 residues.

This clonotype occurred many times. The V and J genes are TRBV18 and TRBJ2-2; D is perhaps TRBD1 (8 bases). Trimming shortened V by 5 bases and J by 0 bases, and 19 bases separated the two germline ends. CDR3 size: 18 residues. The V gene's germline CDR1 is KGHSH and CDR2 LQKENI. Written as DNA, the CDR3 is TGTGCCAGCTCAAGGACAGGGAAGCTAGCGGCGAACACCGGGGAGCTGTTTTTT. Residues: CASSRTGKLAANTGELFF.

Of note for this clonotype: One base away lies a much larger clone, so this may be a sequencing read error. The rearrangement joins TRBV30 to TRBJ1-1; no firm D call. This CDR3 region has 15 residues. Germline V gives CDR1 GTSNPN, CDR2 SVGIG (reference sequence). The CDR3 is CAWSLRGGLNTEAIF. In nucleotides, the CDR3 is TGTGCCTGGAGCCTCCGAGGAGGGCTCAACACTGAAGCTATCTTT.

This clonotype came up many times. J is TRBJ2-3 and V is TRBV12-3 or TRBV12-4, with 11 bases lining up with TRBD2. Unmatched junction bases numbered 9, after V lost 3 bases and J lost 4 bases. The CDR3 is made up of 17 amino acids. The CDR3 is CASSFVAGGPGADTQYF. In nucleotides, the CDR3 is TGTGCCAGCAGTTTTGTAGCGGGAGGGCCGGGGGCAGATACGCAGTATTTT.

At least ten counts were recorded for this clonotype. V usage is TRBV20-1 and J usage is TRBJ2-3; TRBD1 matches at 7 bases. V lost 6 bases to trimming and J lost 2 bases; unmatched junction nucleotides: 5. The CDR3 runs to 13 residues. In germline, CDR1 is DFQATT, CDR2 SNEGSKA (reference sequence). CDR3 sequence reads: CSAGQSFTDTQYF. In DNA, the CDR3 is TGCAGTGCGGGACAGTCGTTCACAGATACGCAGTATTTT.

This clonotype was counted many times. This chain links TRBV6-4 with TRBJ2-5, with 7 bases fitting TRBD2. The CDR3 covers 15 residues. V shed 5 bases, J shed 2 bases, and the junction held 8 bases outside the gene matches. Germline V CDR1 and CDR2: MRHNA, SNTAGT. The CDR3 coding sequence is TGTGCCAGCAGTCAGACTCCGGGACTACAAGAGACCCAGTACTTC. Encoded protein: CASSQTPGLQETQYF.

Many counts were recorded for this clonotype. V usage is TRBV2 and J usage is TRBJ1-1; D is unclear. Trimming took off 1 base at V and 6 bases at J, with 15 bases between the two ends. From germline, CDR1 is SNHLY and CDR2 FYNNEI. This CDR3 contains 15 residues. CDR3 sequence: CASSEVPMAAAEAFF. The CDR3 DNA sequence: TGTGCCAGCAGTGAAGTCCCCATGGCTGCCGCTGAAGCTTTCTTT.

This clonotype has only a few counts. This chain uses TRBV28 with TRBJ1-4, with D perhaps matching TRBD1 (6 bases). V was shortened by 8 bases and J by 12 bases, with 16 bases between the two germline ends. Per germline, CDR1 MDHEN and CDR2 SYDVKM. The CDR3 length is 12 residues. CDR3 in amino acids: CASGTIREELFF. The CDR3 DNA reads as TGTGCCAGCGGGACAATCAGGGAGGAACTGTTTTTT.

Only a few counts were recorded for this clonotype. The V gene is TRBV7-9, the J gene TRBJ1-6, with unresolved D. This CDR3 spans 15 amino acids. Per the germline V gene, CDR1 is SEHNR and CDR2 is FQNEAQ (reference sequence). V was cut by 8 bases and J by 5 bases, with 16 bases left in between. In nucleotides, the CDR3 is TGTGCCAGCCGTGGCCCAGGAACACATAATTCACCCCTCCACTTT. This translates into CASRGPGTHNSPLHF. Drawing the rest from reference TRBV7-9 and TRBJ1-6, the complete variable domain is DTGVSQNPRHKITKRGQNVTFRCDPISEHNRLYWYRQTLGQGPEFLTYFQNEAQLEKSRLLSDRFSAERPKGSFSTLEIQRTEQGDSAMYLCASRGPGTHNSPLHFGNGTRLTVT.